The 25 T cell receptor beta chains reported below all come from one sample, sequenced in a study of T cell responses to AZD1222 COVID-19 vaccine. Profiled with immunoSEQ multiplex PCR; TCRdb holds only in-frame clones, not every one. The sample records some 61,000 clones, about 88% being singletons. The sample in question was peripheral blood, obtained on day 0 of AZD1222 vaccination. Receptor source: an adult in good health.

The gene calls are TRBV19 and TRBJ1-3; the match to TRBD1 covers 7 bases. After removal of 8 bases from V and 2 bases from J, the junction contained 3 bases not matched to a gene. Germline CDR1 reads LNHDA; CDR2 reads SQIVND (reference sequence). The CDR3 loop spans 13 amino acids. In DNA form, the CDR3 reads TGTGCCAGTCAGGACAGGCCTGGAAACACCATATATTTT. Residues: CASQDRPGNTIYF.

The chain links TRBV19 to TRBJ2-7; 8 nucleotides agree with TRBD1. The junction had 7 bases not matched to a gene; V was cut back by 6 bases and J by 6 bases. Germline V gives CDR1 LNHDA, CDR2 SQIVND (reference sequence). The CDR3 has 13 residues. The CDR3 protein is CASRLTGGGEQYF. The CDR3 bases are TGTGCCAGTAGGCTTACAGGGGGAGGCGAGCAGTACTTC.

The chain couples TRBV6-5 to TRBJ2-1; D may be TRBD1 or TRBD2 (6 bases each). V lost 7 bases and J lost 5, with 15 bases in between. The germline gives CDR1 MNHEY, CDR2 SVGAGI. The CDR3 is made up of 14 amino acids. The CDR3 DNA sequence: TGTGCCAGCACCCTCCCGGGGGACAACAATGAGCAGTTCTTC. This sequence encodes CASTLPGDNNEQFF.

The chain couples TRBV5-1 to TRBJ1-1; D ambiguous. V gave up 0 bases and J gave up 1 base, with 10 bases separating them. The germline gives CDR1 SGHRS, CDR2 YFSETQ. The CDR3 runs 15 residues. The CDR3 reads CASSLAIGRNTEAFF. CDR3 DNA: TGCGCCAGCAGCTTGGCGATAGGCAGGAACACTGAAGCTTTCTTT. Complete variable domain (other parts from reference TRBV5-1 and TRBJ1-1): KAGVTQTPRYLIKTRGQQVTLSCSPISGHRSVSWYQQTPGQGLQFLFEYFSETQRNKGNFPGRFSGRQFSNSRSEMNVSTLELGDSALYLCASSLAIGRNTEAFFGQGTRLTVV.

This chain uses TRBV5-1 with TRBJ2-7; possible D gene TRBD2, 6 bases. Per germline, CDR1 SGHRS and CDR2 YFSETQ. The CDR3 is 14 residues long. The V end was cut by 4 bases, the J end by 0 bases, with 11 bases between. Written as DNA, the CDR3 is TGCGCCAGCAGCCCGGCGGGGACCTCCTACGAGCAGTACTTC. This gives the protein CASSPAGTSYEQYF.

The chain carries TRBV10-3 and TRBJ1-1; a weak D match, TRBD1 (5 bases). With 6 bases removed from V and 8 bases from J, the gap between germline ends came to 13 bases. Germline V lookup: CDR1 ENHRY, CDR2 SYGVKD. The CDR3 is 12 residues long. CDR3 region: CAIRSTGDEAFF. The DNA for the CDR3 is TGTGCCATCAGAAGTACCGGGGACGAAGCTTTCTTT.

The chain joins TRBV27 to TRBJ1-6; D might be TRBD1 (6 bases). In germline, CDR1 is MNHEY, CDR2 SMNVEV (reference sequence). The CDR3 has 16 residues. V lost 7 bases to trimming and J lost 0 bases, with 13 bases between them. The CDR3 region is CASTSNRASYNSPLHF. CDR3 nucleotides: TGTGCCAGCACTTCTAACAGGGCCTCCTATAATTCACCCCTCCACTTT.

CDR3 nucleotide sequence: TGTGCCTGGAGTGCCGGGACTGAGACCTACGAGCAGTACTTC. Amino acid sequence: CAWSAGTETYEQYF. The rearrangement links TRBV30 to TRBJ2-7; D is perhaps TRBD2 (6 bases). CDR3 length: 14 residues. V was trimmed by 1 base and J by 2 bases, leaving 12 bases between them. Germline CDR1 is GTSNPN and CDR2 is SVGIG (reference sequence).

CDR3 region: CASSLARGLLAGELFF. The CDR3 DNA reads as TGTGCCAGCAGCTTAGCCCGGGGCCTCCTGGCCGGGGAGCTGTTTTTT. The rearrangement joins TRBV7-6 to TRBJ2-2, with D possibly being TRBD1 or TRBD2 (5 bases each). V dropped 0 bases and J dropped 6 bases, with 14 bases sitting between them. The CDR3 is made up of 16 amino acids. Germline CDR1 and CDR2: SGHVS and FNYEAQ.

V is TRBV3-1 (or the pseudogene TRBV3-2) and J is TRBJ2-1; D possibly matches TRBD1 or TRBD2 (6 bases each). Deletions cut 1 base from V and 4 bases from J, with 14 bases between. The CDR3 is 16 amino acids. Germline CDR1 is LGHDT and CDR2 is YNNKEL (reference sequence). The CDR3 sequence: CASSQASWGAYNEQFF. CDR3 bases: TGTGCCAGCAGCCAAGCCTCCTGGGGGGCGTACAATGAGCAGTTCTTC.

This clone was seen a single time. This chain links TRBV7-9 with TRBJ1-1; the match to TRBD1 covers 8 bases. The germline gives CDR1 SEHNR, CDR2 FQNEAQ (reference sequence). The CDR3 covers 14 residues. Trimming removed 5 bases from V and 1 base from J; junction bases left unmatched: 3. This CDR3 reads CASSQGQANTEAFF. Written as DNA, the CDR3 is TGTGCCAGCAGCCAGGGACAGGCGAACACTGAAGCTTTCTTT.

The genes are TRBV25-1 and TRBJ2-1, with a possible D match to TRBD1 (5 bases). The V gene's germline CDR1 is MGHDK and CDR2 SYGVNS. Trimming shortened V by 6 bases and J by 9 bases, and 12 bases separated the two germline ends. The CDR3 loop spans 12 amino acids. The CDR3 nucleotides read TGTGCCAGCAGGGGGCAGGGCGGTGAGCAGTTCTTC. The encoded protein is CASRGQGGEQFF.

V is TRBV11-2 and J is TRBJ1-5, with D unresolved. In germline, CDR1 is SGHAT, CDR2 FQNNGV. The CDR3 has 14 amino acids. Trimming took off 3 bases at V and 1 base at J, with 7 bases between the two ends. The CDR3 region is CASSLAESNQPQHF. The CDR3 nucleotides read TGTGCCAGCAGCTTGGCAGAGAGCAATCAGCCCCAGCATTTT.

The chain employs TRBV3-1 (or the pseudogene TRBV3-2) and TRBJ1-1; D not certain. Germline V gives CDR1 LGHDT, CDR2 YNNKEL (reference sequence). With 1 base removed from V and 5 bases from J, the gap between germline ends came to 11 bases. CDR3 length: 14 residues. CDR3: CASSQASRETEAFF. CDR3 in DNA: TGTGCCAGCAGCCAAGCATCAAGGGAAACTGAAGCTTTCTTT.

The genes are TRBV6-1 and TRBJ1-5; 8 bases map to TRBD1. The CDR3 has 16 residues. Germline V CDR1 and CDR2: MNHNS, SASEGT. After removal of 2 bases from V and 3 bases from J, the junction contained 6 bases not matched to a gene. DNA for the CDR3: TGTGCCAGCAGTGAACGGTGGCAGGGGGCCAATCAGCCCCAGCATTTT. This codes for CASSERWQGANQPQHF.

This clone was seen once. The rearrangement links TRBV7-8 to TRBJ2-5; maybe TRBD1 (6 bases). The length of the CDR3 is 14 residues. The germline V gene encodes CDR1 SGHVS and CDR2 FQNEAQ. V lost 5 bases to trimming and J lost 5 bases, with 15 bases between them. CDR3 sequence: CASSPIGTPETQYF. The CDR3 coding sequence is TGTGCCAGCAGCCCAATCGGGACACCCGAGACCCAGTACTTC. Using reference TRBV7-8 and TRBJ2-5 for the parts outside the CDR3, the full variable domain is GAGVSQSPRYKVAKRGQDVALRCDPISGHVSLFWYQQALGQGPEFLTYFQNEAQLDKSGLPSDRFFAERPEGSVSTLKIQRTQQEDSAVYLCASSPIGTPETQYFGPGTRLLVL.

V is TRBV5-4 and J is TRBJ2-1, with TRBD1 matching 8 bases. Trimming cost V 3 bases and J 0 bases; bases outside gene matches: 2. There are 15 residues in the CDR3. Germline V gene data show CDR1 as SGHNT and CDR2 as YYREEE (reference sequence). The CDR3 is CASSSDRGSYNEQFF. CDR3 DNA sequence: TGTGCCAGCAGCTCCGACAGGGGCTCCTACAATGAGCAGTTCTTC.

CDR3 sequence reads: CASSSDQGPYEQYF. CDR3 DNA sequence: TGTGCCAGCAGCTCCGACCAGGGTCCCTACGAGCAGTACTTC. This chain joins TRBV13 and TRBJ2-7; TRBD1 is a possible D gene (5 bases). Germline values: CDR1 PRHDT, CDR2 FYEKMQ (reference sequence). Trimming removed 4 bases at V and 2 bases at J, with 12 bases between. The length of the CDR3 is 14 residues.

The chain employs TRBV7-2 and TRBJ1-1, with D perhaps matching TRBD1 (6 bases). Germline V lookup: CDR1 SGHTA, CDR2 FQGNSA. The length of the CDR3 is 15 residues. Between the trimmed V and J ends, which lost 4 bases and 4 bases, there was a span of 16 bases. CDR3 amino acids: CASSSQGMAGTEAFF. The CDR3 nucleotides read TGTGCCAGCAGCTCTCAGGGGATGGCCGGCACTGAAGCTTTCTTT. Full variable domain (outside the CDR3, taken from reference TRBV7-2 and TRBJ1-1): GAGVSQSPSNKVTEKGKDVELRCDPISGHTALYWYRQSLGQGLEFLIYFQGNSAPDKSGLPSDRFSAERTGGSVSTLTIQRTQQEDSAVYLCASSSQGMAGTEAFFGQGTRLTVV.

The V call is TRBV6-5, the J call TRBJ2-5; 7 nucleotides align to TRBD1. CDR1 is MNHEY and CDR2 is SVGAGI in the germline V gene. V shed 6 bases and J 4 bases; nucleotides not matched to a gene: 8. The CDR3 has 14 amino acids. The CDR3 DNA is TGTGCCAGCAGATCCGGGACAGTGTTAGAGACCCAGTACTTC. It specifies CASRSGTVLETQYF.

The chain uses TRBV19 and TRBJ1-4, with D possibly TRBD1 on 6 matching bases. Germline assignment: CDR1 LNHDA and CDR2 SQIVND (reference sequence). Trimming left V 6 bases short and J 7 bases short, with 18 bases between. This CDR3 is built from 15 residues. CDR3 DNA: TGTGCCAGTAGAACCACAGGGCGAGAAGGTGAAAAACTGTTTTTT. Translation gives CASRTTGREGEKLFF.

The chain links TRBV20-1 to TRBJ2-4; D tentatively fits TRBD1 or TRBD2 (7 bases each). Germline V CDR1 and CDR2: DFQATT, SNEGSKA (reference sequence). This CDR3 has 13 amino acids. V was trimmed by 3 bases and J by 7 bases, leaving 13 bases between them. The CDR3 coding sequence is TGCAGTGCTAGTTACCAGGGGGGGAACATTCAGTACTTC. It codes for CSASYQGGNIQYF.

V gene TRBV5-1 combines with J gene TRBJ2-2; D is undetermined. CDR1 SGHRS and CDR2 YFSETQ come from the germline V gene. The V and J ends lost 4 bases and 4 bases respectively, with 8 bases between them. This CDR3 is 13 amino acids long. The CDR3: CASSGDFTGELFF. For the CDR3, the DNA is TGCGCCAGCAGCGGCGATTTCACCGGGGAGCTGTTTTTT.

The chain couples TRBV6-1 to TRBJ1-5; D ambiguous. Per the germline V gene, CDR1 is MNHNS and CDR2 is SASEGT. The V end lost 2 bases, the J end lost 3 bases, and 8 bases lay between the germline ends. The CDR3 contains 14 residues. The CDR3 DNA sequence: TGTGCCAGCAGTGAACACGGGTACAATCAGCCCCAGCATTTT. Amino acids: CASSEHGYNQPQHF.

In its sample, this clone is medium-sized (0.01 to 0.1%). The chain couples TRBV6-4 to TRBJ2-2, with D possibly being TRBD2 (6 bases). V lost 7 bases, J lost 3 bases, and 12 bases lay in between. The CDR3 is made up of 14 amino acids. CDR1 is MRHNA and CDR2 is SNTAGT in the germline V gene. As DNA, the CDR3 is TGTGCCAGCATAGTAGCGGCGGACACCGGGGAGCTGTTTTTT. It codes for CASIVAADTGELFF.